The source of this T cell receptor beta chain is a study of blood T cell repertoires in COVID-19 (dated by TCRdb to 2020 to 2021). Background on the whole study: Samples from collaborators originated in the United States, Italy and Spain and spanned both the acute and convalescent phases of COVID-19. The prospective study material was composed of cDNA or gDNA derived from T cells, B-cell-depleted T cells, or PBMCs. Deeply sampled blood TCRbeta repertoires from subjects exposed to, actively infected with, or recovered from COVID-19 were included in the dataset. The repertoires were made available in a free public database intended to serve as a resource for research on the immune response to SARS-CoV-2. The samples were drawn from the first 160 participants of the ongoing ImmuneRACE study and from about 1,200 subjects provided by 6 global collaborators. Sample metadata almost always included a de-identified subject ID, COVID-19 status, age in years and sex. HLA class I and class II types, where available, came from metadata supplied by the sample provider rather than from assay-based typing.

TCRbeta CDR3 regions were amplified from genomic DNA by means of the immunoSEQ Assay, a bias-controlled multiplex PCR. In the authors' own workflow: Nucleated cell counts per sample were estimated from amplification of reference gene primers within the assay. To quantify the absolute abundance of each unique TCRbeta CDR3 rearrangement, sequence reads were collapsed and filtered. Productive Simpson clonality was computed per sample as the square root of Simpson's diversity index over productive rearrangements. TCRdb took this table from immuneACCESS and kept in-frame rearrangements with V and J called. Such tables lack part of the clones; where checked against another copy, unresolved V genes explain under half of the gap, and the rest is unexplained. D and trimming come from the DNA, and the V and J calls and clone size come from that table. This sample lists a few hundred thousand clones; about 90% were detected once. Roughly 3% of the sample is taken by the ten largest.

The cysteine opens and the phenylalanine closes a CDR3 of 12 amino acids. The CDR3 DNA has 36 bases and is translated from base 1. Sequences WNHNN (CDR1) and SYGVQD (CDR2) are obtained from the germline V gene (reference sequence). V and J lose 5 bases and 6 bases, and a span of 9 bases separates them. As for this clone: The clone's antigen remains unknown. The input lacks base qualities; no much larger clone sits a single base away.

Participants in the prospective study were aged roughly 18 to 89 years, lived in some 24 United States geographic areas, and enrolled through a virtual design. In the prospective study, participants were assigned to cohorts based on the clinical history participants reported in a screening survey and a study questionnaire. Recovered participants in ImmuneRACE Cohort 3 were defined by two consecutive negative NP/OP PCR tests, clearance by a healthcare professional, or resolution of symptoms. Each participant in the prospective study had whole blood, serum and a nasopharyngeal or oropharyngeal swab collected by mobile phlebotomists. Prospective study participants could optionally give additional blood draws and questionnaires over an approximately 2-month period. Prospective study blood samples were shipped either frozen or at room temperature before DNA extraction. Overall study results and their limits: Clinical and demographic metadata were provided uncurated, with the amount varying by source and participant.

This receptor chain uses TRBV10-1 and TRBJ2-3, with the identity of the D gene unclear. The sample comprised PBMCs or T cells enriched from blood (not recorded which). This receptor was obtained from a woman in her 30s who had recovered from COVID-19. The CDR3 reads CASSRSEDTQYF. The sequenced DNA: TGCGCCAGCAGTCGCAGCGAGGATACGCAGTATTTT.